What follows describes a single TCR beta chain. Its matching antigen is unknown. This sample was included in a study of shared clonotypes between healthy human individuals. Broader study findings: It was anticipated that sequencing depth would influence how many clonotypes donors shared. Larger richness was generally estimated for naive than memory subsets.

Genomic DNA (from each subset) was split evenly across several immunoSEQ plates. In the original processing: ImmunoSEQ output lacked quality scores and full-length reads, limiting matched filtering. The protocol was immunoSEQ multiplex PCR, while the TCRdb copy is restricted to in-frame clones and leaves out a portion. The DNA gave D and trimming, while V, J and clone size come from that table. The sample has millions of clones; roughly 95% are singletons. The CDR3 is 16 residues long. Germline V CDR1 and CDR2: SGHVS, FQNEAQ. V lost 5 bases, J lost 1 base, and 7 bases stayed unmatched. The V gene is TRBV7-8, the J gene TRBJ2-4; 8 bases line up with TRBD1. The sample taken for sequencing was naive CD4+ T cells sorted from blood. Subset here: CD45RA+ positively selected. The receptor comes from a young man in good health. CDR3 protein: CASSPAGGGAKNIQYF. CDR3 DNA: TGTGCCAGCAGCCCAGCAGGGGGCGGTGCCAAAAACATTCAGTACTTC. The full variable domain, in which reference TRBV7-8 and TRBJ2-4 provide the parts outside the CDR3, is GAGVSQSPRYKVAKRGQDVALRCDPISGHVSLFWYQQALGQGPEFLTYFQNEAQLDKSGLPSDRFFAERPEGSVSTLKIQRTQQEDSAVYLCASSPAGGGAKNIQYFGAGTRLSVL.